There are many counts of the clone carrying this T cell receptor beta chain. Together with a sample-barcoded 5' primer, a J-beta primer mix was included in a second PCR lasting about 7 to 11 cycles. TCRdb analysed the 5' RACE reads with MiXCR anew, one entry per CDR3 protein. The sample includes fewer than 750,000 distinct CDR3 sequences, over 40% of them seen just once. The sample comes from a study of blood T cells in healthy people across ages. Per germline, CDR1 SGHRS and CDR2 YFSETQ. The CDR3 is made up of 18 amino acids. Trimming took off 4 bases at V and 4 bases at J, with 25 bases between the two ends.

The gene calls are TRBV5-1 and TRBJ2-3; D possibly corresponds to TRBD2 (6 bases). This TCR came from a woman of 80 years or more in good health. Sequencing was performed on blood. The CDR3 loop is CASSNSRAHPGEADTQYF. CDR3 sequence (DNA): TGCGCCAGCAGCAACTCAAGGGCGCACCCGGGGGAAGCAGATACGCAGTATTTT.